This T cell receptor (beta chain) was found in a study of blood T cells in healthy people across ages. The CDR3 has 15 amino acids. In germline, CDR1 is SGHNT, CDR2 YYREEE (reference sequence). V was cut by 4 bases and J by 7 bases, with 18 bases left in between. Alongside a J-beta primer mix, a sample-barcoded 5' primer served in a second PCR lasting roughly 7 to 11 cycles. TCRdb re-called the 5' RACE reads with MiXCR, one entry per CDR3 protein. Of more than 800,000 distinct CDR3 sequences listed, around 28% are singletons. The sequence was obtained from a woman older than 75 in good health. Sequenced sample: blood. The chain employs TRBV5-4 and TRBJ1-5; D is perhaps TRBD1 (6 bases). CDR3 region: CASSPGGGPEQPQHF. As DNA, the CDR3 is TGTGCCAGCAGCCCCGGCGGGGGGCCTGAGCAGCCCCAGCATTTT.